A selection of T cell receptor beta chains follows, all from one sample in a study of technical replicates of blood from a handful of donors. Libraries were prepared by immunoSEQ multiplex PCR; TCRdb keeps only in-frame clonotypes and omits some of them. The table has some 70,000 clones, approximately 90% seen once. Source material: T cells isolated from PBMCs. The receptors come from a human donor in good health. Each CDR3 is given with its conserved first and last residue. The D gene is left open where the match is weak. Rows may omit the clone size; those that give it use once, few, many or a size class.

TGTGCCAGCAGCCAAGTGAGTGGAAGCGGGAGCACAGATACGCAGTATTTT	CASSQVSGSGSTDTQYF	TRBV4-2	once	TRBJ2-3	-
TGTGCCAGCAGCGACGACTTACACCCCACAGATACGCAGTATTTT	CASSDDLHPTDTQYF	TRBV28	-	TRBJ2-3	-
TGTGCCAGCAGGACCGGGACAGGAGCTTTCTTT	CASRTGTGAFF	TRBV2	-	TRBJ1-1	TRBD1
TGTGCCAGCAGCCCAAATGACGTGGAGGGTCAGCCCCAGCATTTT	CASSPNDVEGQPQHF	TRBV5-5	-	TRBJ1-5	-
TGTGCCAGCAGGGTTTCCGGGACAGGGCTAAGGGGCTACACCTTC	CASRVSGTGLRGYTF	TRBV6-5	-	TRBJ1-2	TRBD1
TGTGCCAGCAGTGAACAGGGATCTTTCTATGGCTACACCTTC	CASSEQGSFYGYTF	TRBV28	-	TRBJ1-2	-
TGTGCCAGCTCACCAAGCCCCGGGGAGCTGTTTTTT	CASSPSPGELFF	TRBV18	-	TRBJ2-2	-
TGTGCCAGTAGTAGGGACAGGGGAGCTGGAAACACCATATATTTT	CASSRDRGAGNTIYF	TRBV19	-	TRBJ1-3	TRBD1
TGTGCCATCAGTTCCGGGACAGGGGGCCATCAGCCCCAGCATTTT	CAISSGTGGHQPQHF	TRBV10-3	-	TRBJ1-5	TRBD1
TGCGCCAGCAGCTACGGACTAGAAGTGGCCGGGGAGCTGTTTTTT	CASSYGLEVAGELFF	TRBV5-1	-	TRBJ2-2	TRBD2
TGCGCCAACTCGGGAGGGCCCTCCTCCTACAATGAGCAGTTCTTC	CANSGGPSSYNEQFF	TRBV10-1	once	TRBJ2-1	TRBD2
TGTGCCAGCAGCTTAGAAGGGGGTAACTACGAGCAGTACTTC	CASSLEGGNYEQYF	TRBV11-2	-	TRBJ2-7	-
TGTGCCAGCAGCGTTAGGGGGCCCGGTTCCTACAATGAGCAGTTCTTC	CASSVRGPGSYNEQFF	TRBV9	once	TRBJ2-1	TRBD1
TGTGCCAGCAGCTCCGGGACTCACATGAACACTGAAGCTTTCTTT	CASSSGTHMNTEAFF	TRBV11-3	-	TRBJ1-1	-
TGTGCCAGCAGTGCCGGGACAGGTTCCTATGGCTACACCTTC	CASSAGTGSYGYTF	TRBV6-1	-	TRBJ1-2	TRBD1
TGTGCCAGTAGTCCCCACCGTACAGCCGCCTACGAGCAGTACTTC	CASSPHRTAAYEQYF	TRBV19	-	TRBJ2-7	-
TGCAGTGCCACAGGGGCCTACGAGCAGTACTTC	CSATGAYEQYF	TRBV20-1	-	TRBJ2-7	TRBD1
TGTGCCAGTAGTATAGGTAGAGATACCTACGAGCAGTACTTC	CASSIGRDTYEQYF	TRBV19	-	TRBJ2-7	-
TGCGCCAGCAGCTTTCAGACACACACTGAAGCTTTCTTT	CASSFQTHTEAFF	TRBV5-1	-	TRBJ1-1	-
TGTGCCAGCAGCTTGGGGGGACTAGCGGGGTACTATGAGCAGTTCTTC	CASSLGGLAGYYEQFF	TRBV7-2	-	TRBJ2-1	TRBD2
TGTGCCAGTAGTTCCAGGGGAGAGACCCAGTACTTC	CASSSRGETQYF	TRBV19	-	TRBJ2-5	-
TGTGCCAGCAGTGTAATAAGCAATCAGCCCCAGCATTTT	CASSVISNQPQHF	TRBV27	-	TRBJ1-5	-
TGTGCCAGCAGTTACGCGGCCTCGGGCTACGAGCAGTACTTC	CASSYAASGYEQYF	TRBV6-5	-	TRBJ2-7	-
TGCAGCGTTGGCGGGGGGACTGGAAACACCATATATTTT	CSVGGGTGNTIYF	TRBV29-1	-	TRBJ1-3	-
TGTGCCAGCAGTTTAGGGACAGGCGCCGTTGAAAAACTGTTTTTT	CASSLGTGAVEKLFF	TRBV11-2	-	TRBJ1-4	TRBD1
TGCGCCAGCAGCCCGACTAGCGGGAGTCTCGAGACCCAGTACTTC	CASSPTSGSLETQYF	TRBV5-1	-	TRBJ2-5	TRBD2
TGTGCCGCCAGTCGGGAGATTAGCTCCTACGAGCAGTACTTC	CAASREISSYEQYF	TRBV19	-	TRBJ2-7	-
TGCAGCGGCGAAAGTGGCACAGATACGCAGTATTTT	CSGESGTDTQYF	TRBV29-1	-	TRBJ2-3	-
TGTGCCAGCAGTGTAATGAGGGGAGGTGGGGCCAACGTCCTGACTTTC	CASSVMRGGGANVLTF	TRBV2	-	TRBJ2-6	-
TGTGCCAGCAGTCCGGGACAGGGTTGGGATGAGCAGTTCTTC	CASSPGQGWDEQFF	TRBV28	-	TRBJ2-1	TRBD1
TGCAGCGTTGAATCCAACTGGTACACAGATACGCAGTATTTT	CSVESNWYTDTQYF	TRBV29-1	-	TRBJ2-3	-
TGTGCCACCAGCAGGAAGGGACAGGCGTGGATTGAGACCCAGTACTTC	CATSRKGQAWIETQYF	TRBV15	-	TRBJ2-5	TRBD1
TGTGCCAGCAGCCCGCCTAGCGGGAATGAGCAGTTCTTC	CASSPPSGNEQFF	TRBV7-3	-	TRBJ2-1	TRBD2
TGCGCCAGCAGCCAAGACCAGGGGAGCAATCAGCCCCAGCATTTT	CASSQDQGSNQPQHF	TRBV4-3	-	TRBJ1-5	-
TGTGCCAGCAGTGCATTTCCGGTAGGTAGAGAAAGGGGTGGCTACACCTTC	CASSAFPVGRERGGYTF	TRBV27	-	TRBJ1-2	-
TGTGCCAGGGGGTGGACTAGCCCCTCAAATGAGCAGTTCTTC	CARGWTSPSNEQFF	TRBV5-3	-	TRBJ2-1	TRBD2
TGTGCCAGCAGCGGAGGGACAGGCTACGAGCAGTACTTC	CASSGGTGYEQYF	TRBV27	few	TRBJ2-7	TRBD1
TGCAGCGTTGAGACAGGGACGCGGGGCTACACCTTC	CSVETGTRGYTF	TRBV29-1	-	TRBJ1-2	TRBD1
TGTGCCAGCAGCTTCGGGGGGTCCACCTCCTACGAGCAGTACTTC	CASSFGGSTSYEQYF	TRBV11-2	-	TRBJ2-7	TRBD2
TGTGCCAGCACCCTAGATACGCAGTATTTT	CASTLDTQYF	TRBV2	-	TRBJ2-3	-
TGTGCCAGCAGCTCTGGGGGCAAGGGTCCTGAAGCTTTCTTT	CASSSGGKGPEAFF	TRBV7-9	once	TRBJ1-1	-
TGTGCCTGGAGTGACAGGACCGGGGAGCTGTTTTTT	CAWSDRTGELFF	TRBV30	once	TRBJ2-2	-
TGTGCCTGGAGTGGGGGGGTATACTACAATGAGCAGTTCTTC	CAWSGGVYYNEQFF	TRBV30	-	TRBJ2-1	-
TGTGCCAGCACACGTGACAGGCGATCCGTTGAAGCTTTCTTT	CASTRDRRSVEAFF	TRBV2	-	TRBJ1-1	-
TGTGCCAGCTCACCAGACAGGAGTCCTATGAACACTGAAGCTTTCTTT	CASSPDRSPMNTEAFF	TRBV18	-	TRBJ1-1	-
TGTGCCAGCTCACCGGCGCTAGCCCCCTACGAGCAGTACTTC	CASSPALAPYEQYF	TRBV18	-	TRBJ2-7	-